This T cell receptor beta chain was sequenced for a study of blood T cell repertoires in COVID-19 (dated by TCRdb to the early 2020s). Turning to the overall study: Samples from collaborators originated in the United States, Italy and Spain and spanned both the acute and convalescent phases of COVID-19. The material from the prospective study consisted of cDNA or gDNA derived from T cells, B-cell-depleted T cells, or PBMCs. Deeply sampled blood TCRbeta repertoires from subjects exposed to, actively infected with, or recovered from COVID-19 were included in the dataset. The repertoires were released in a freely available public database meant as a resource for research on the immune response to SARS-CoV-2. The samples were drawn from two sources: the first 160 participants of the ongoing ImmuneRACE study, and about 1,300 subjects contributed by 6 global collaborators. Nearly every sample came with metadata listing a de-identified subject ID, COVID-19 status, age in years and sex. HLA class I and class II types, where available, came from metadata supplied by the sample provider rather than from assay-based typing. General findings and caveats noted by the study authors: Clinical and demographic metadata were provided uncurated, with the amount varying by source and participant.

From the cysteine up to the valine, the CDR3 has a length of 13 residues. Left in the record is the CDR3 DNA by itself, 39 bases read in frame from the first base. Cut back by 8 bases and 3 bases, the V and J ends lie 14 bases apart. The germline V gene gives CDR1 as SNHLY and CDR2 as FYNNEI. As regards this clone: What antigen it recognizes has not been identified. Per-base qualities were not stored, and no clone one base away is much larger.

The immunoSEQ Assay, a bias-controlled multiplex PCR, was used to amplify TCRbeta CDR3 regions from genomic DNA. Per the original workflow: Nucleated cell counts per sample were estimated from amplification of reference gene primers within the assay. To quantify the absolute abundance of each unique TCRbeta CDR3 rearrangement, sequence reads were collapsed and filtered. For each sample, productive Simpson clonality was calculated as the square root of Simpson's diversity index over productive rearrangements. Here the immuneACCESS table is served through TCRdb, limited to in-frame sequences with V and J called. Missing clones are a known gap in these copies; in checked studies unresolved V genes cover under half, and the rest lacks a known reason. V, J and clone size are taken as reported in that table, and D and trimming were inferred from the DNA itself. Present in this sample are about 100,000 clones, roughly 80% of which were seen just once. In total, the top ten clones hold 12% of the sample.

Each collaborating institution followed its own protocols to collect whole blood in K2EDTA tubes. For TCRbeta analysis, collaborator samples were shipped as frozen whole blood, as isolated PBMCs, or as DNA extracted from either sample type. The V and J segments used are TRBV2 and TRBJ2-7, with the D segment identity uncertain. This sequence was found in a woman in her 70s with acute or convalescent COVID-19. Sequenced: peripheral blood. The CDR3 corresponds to CASPLIAHYEQYV. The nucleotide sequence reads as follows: TGTGCCAGCCCGTTAATAGCCCACTACGAGCAGTACGTC.